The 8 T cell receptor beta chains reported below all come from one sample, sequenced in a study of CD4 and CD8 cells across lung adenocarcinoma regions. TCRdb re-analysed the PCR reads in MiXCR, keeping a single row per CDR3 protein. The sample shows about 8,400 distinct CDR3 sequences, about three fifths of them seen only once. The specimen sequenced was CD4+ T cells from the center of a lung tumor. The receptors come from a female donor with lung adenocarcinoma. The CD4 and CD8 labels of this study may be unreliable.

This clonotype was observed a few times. The CDR3: CASSEGWASFGEQYF. In DNA, the CDR3 is TGTGCCAGCAGTGAAGGGTGGGCCTCGTTCGGCGAGCAGTACTTC. The genes are TRBV6-1 and TRBJ2-1; D is uncertain. The closer fit of TRBJ2-7 to the DNA end suggests the J call may be wrong. The CDR3 has 15 amino acids. Germline CDR1 reads MNHNS; CDR2 reads SASEGT.

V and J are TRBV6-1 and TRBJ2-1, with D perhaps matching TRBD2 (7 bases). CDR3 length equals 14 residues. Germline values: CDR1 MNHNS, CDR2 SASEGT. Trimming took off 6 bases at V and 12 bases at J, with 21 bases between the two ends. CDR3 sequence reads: CASRDTGRGDAQFF. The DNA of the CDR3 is TGTGCCAGCAGAGACACAGGGAGGGGAGATGCGCAGTTCTTC.

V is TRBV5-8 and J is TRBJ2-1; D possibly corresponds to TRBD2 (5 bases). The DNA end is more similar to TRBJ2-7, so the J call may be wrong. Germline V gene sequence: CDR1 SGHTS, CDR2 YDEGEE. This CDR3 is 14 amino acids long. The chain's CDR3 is CASSFGSGGREQYF. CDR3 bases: TGTGCCAGCAGCTTTGGGTCAGGAGGAAGGGAGCAGTACTTC.

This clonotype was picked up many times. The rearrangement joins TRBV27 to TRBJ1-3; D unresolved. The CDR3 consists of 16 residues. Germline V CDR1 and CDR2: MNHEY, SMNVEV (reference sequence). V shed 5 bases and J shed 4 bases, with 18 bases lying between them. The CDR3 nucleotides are TGTGCCAGCAGTCCCATCCCCCCCTTGCAAGGAAACACCATATATTTT. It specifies CASSPIPPLQGNTIYF.

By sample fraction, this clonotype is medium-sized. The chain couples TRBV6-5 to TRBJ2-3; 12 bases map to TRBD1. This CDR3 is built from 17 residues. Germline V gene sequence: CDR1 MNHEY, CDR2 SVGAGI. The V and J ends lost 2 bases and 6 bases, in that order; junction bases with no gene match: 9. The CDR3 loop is CASSYGTGGVFLDTQYF. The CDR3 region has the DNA TGTGCCAGCAGTTACGGGACAGGGGGCGTTTTTTTGGATACGCAGTATTTT.

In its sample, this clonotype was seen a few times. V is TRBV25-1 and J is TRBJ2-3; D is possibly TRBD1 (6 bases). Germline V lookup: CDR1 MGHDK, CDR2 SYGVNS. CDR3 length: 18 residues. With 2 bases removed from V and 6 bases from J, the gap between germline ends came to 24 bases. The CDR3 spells CASSEEGHRVLVGDTQYF. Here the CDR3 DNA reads TGTGCCAGCAGTGAAGAGGGGCACAGGGTTTTAGTTGGGGATACGCAGTATTTT.

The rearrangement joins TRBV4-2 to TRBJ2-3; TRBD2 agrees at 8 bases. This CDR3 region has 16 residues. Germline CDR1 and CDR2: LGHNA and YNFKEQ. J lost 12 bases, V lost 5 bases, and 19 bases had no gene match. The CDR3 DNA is TGTGCCAGCAGCGGAGGCGGGGCGGGGGGCACAGAGACCCAGTATTTT. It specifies CASSGGGAGGTETQYF.

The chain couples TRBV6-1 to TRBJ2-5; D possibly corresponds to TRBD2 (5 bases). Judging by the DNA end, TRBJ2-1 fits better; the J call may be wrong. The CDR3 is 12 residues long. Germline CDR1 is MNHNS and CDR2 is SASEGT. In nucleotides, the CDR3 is TGTGCCAGCAGGAGGGCCCCGTACGAGCAGTTCTTC. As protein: CASRRAPYEQFF.